Detailed here is one T cell receptor beta chain. The V segment lost 7 bases and the J segment 9 bases; nucleotides outside the gene matches: 15. This CDR3 spans 15 amino acids. Per the germline V gene, CDR1 is SEHNR and CDR2 is FQNEAQ (reference sequence). The data were taken from a study of blood T cell repertoires in COVID-19. At the level of the study: PBMCs, B-cell-depleted T cells, or T cells provided the cDNA or gDNA that made up the material.

Per the original data handling: Quantification of nucleated cells was approximated via reference gene primer amplification. Clones were read by immunoSEQ multiplex PCR, and TCRdb kept only the in-frame ones, dropping some. For V, J and clone size, that table is used; D and trimming come from the DNA. The sample lists about 160,000 clones, approximately 91% seen once, with roughly 2.3% in the top ten. The chain is built from TRBV7-9 and TRBJ2-1; 7 bases match TRBD2. The sequence was obtained from a man between 18 and 35 years old with acute or convalescent COVID-19. The specimen was peripheral blood. The CDR3 loop is CASTHVYGGTSEQFF. The CDR3 bases are TGTGCCAGCACCCATGTGTACGGGGGGACGAGTGAGCAGTTCTTC. Complete variable domain (other parts from reference TRBV7-9 and TRBJ2-1): DTGVSQNPRHKITKRGQNVTFRCDPISEHNRLYWYRQTLGQGPEFLTYFQNEAQLEKSRLLSDRFSAERPKGSFSTLEIQRTEQGDSAMYLCASTHVYGGTSEQFFGPGTRLTVL.